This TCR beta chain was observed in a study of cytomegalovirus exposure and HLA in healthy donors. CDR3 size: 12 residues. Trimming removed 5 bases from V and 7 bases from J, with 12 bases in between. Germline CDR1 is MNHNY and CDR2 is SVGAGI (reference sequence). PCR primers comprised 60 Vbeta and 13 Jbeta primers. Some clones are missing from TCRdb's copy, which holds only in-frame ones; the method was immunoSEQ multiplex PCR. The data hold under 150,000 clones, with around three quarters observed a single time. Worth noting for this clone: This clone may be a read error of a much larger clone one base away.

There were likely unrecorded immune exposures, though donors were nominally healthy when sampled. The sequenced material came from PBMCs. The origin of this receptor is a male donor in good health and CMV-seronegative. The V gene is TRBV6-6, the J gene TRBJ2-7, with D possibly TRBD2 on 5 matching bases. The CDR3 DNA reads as TGTGCCAGCAGTATTACTAGAACGGAGCAGTACTTC. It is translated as CASSITRTEQYF.